This T cell receptor beta chain was sequenced for a study of cytomegalovirus exposure and HLA in healthy donors. Study in general: Findings of an earlier analysis included 110 million or so unique TCR beta sequences from 180 million or so T cells.

Broader study findings: A later analysis linked about 17,000 TCR beta sequences to HLA alleles at 0.05 false discovery rate. A link between a missense DCLRE1C variant and TCR beta V- and J-gene trimming emerged from a later analysis.

Amplification used 60 Vbeta primers and 13 Jbeta primers. Profiled with immunoSEQ multiplex PCR; TCRdb holds only in-frame clones, not every one. The sample lists tens of thousands of clones; less than 85% were seen once. With respect to this clone: The antigen is undetermined.

Sequencing input: PBMCs. The sequence was collected from a male donor in good health and CMV-seronegative.

The CDR3 spells CASSRQGTYEQYF. The CDR3 DNA reads as TGTGCCAGCAGCAGACAGGGGACCTACGAGCAGTACTTC. This sequence joins TRBV25-1 and TRBJ2-7, with 8 bases that match TRBD1. Trimming took 6 bases from V and 2 from J; bases not matched to a gene: 3. The CDR3 has 13 amino acids. Germline CDR1 reads MGHDK; CDR2 reads SYGVNS.